This T cell receptor (beta chain) emerged from a study of blood T cell repertoires in COVID-19. For the study at large: From T cells, B-cell-depleted T cells, or PBMCs came the material, which was cDNA or gDNA.

Produced via immunoSEQ multiplex PCR; TCRdb's table is partial and in-frame only. In the table there are 80,000 or so clones, approximately 78% of which are singletons. This TCR was recovered from a woman of 80 years or more with acute or convalescent COVID-19. Sequenced: peripheral blood.

The CDR3 protein is CASSSRDSYGYTF. CDR3 coding DNA: TGTGCCAGCAGCTCTCGGGACAGCTATGGCTACACCTTC. The chain employs TRBV5-8 and TRBJ1-2; TRBD1 matches at 7 bases. Germline CDR1 SGHTS, CDR2 YDEGEE. The V and J ends lost 3 bases and 4 bases, in that order; junction bases with no gene match: 3. This CDR3 region has 13 residues.